The TCR beta chain described here comes from a study of T cell changes during pregnancy in multiple sclerosis. The V gene's germline CDR1 is MNHEY and CDR2 SMNVEV (reference sequence). The V gene lost 10 bases and the J gene lost 6 bases, with 12 bases spanning the gap. The CDR3 length is 12 residues. Measured with immunoSEQ multiplex PCR; TCRdb has only the in-frame clones, and not every one. The repertoire consists of approximately 37,000 clones, with approximately 91% occurring once and the leading ten covering approximately 4%. This chain connects TRBV27 to TRBJ2-2, with a possible D match to TRBD1 (6 bases). Sample: CD8+ T cells from peripheral blood mononuclear cells, taken in the first trimester of pregnancy. This TCR was recovered from a female donor with multiple sclerosis, enrolled in a pregnancy study. CDR3 residues: CAIRTGPGELFF. CDR3 in DNA: TGTGCCATCAGAACAGGGCCCGGGGAGCTGTTTTTT.